This T cell receptor beta chain originates from a study of blood T cells in healthy people across ages. General observations from the study: Estimates based on one million T cells were treated as lower bounds. CMV status of donors was not determined, possibly confounding expanded clonotype changes.

V lost 7 bases to trimming and J lost 6 bases; unmatched junction nucleotides: 1. Germline assignment: CDR1 MNHEY and CDR2 SVGEGT. The CDR3 is 12 amino acids. A second about 6 to 12 cycle PCR used barcoded and J-beta primers. Every sample returned 3 million or more CDR3-containing paired-end reads. TCRdb reprocessed the 5' RACE reads via MiXCR and lists one record per CDR3 protein. The data hold 650,000 to 1,000,000 distinct CDR3 sequences, with roughly 34% observed a single time. Turning to this clonotype: Its matching antigen is unknown.

This chain joins TRBV6-2 or TRBV6-3 and TRBJ2-2, with 8 bases fitting TRBD2. The TCR sequence derives from a man aged 18 to 29 in good health. The specimen was blood. The CDR3, as DNA: TGTGCCAGCACCGGGGGGGCCGGGGAGCTGTTTTTT. This gives the protein CASTGGAGELFF.